The 22 T cell receptor beta chains in this list originate from one sample, sequenced in a study of graft-versus-host responses after intestinal transplantation. Produced via immunoSEQ multiplex PCR; TCRdb's table is partial and in-frame only. The sample shows roughly 12,000 clones, more than 85% of them seen only once. Time point given: postoperative day 105 after intestinal transplantation (dayNNNN = postoperative day). Sequenced here: PBMCs, sampled 105 days after intestinal transplantation. The receptors stem from a human patient who received an intestinal transplant, so some T cells may come from the graft donor.

The rearrangement uses TRBV6-4 and TRBJ2-1, with D possibly matching TRBD2 (8 bases). CDR3 length: 14 residues. Trimming pared 4 bases from V and 7 bases from J, leaving 14 bases between. Germline-derived CDR1 and CDR2 are MRHNA and SNTAGT. The DNA for the CDR3 is TGTGCCAGCAGTGCAATAGCGGGACAGAATGAGCAGTTCTTC. This translates into CASSAIAGQNEQFF.

The chain carries TRBV10-1 and TRBJ1-5, with D uncertain. CDR1 is WNHNN and CDR2 is SYGVQD in the germline V gene (reference sequence). Deletions cut 2 bases from V and 0 bases from J, with 5 bases between. The CDR3 runs 14 residues. The CDR3 reads CASSEGGSNQPQHF. The DNA of the CDR3 is TGCGCCAGCAGTGAGGGAGGTAGCAATCAGCCCCAGCATTTT.

The chain uses TRBV7-3 and TRBJ1-5; D is perhaps TRBD1 (6 bases). From germline, CDR1 is SGHTA and CDR2 FQGTGA. Trimming took off 4 bases at V and 2 bases at J, with 6 bases between the two ends. The CDR3 totals 13 residues. The chain's CDR3 is CASSSGGNQPQHF. CDR3 in DNA: TGTGCCAGCAGCTCAGGGGGCAATCAGCCCCAGCATTTT.

The chain combines TRBV6-5 with TRBJ2-7; 10 bases fit TRBD1. This CDR3 has 14 residues. Germline V CDR1 and CDR2: MNHEY, SVGAGI. V dropped 6 bases and J dropped 7; count of bases not matched to a gene: 9. CDR3 in DNA: TGTGCCAGCAGACCGCGGGACAGGGGAGGGGAGCAGTACTTC. Translation: CASRPRDRGGEQYF.

The chain couples TRBV19 to TRBJ1-5, with 7 bases lining up with TRBD1. Trimming at V came to 5 bases and at J to 6 bases, leaving 13 bases not matched to a gene. Germline V CDR1 and CDR2: LNHDA, SQIVND (reference sequence). There are 16 residues in the CDR3. DNA of the CDR3: TGTGCCAGTAGTCTGCCATACAACAGGGGCGGTCAGCCCCAGCATTTT. Amino acids: CASSLPYNRGGQPQHF.

The V gene is TRBV2, the J gene TRBJ2-7, with no clear D. The V gene's germline CDR1 is SNHLY and CDR2 FYNNEI. Trimming removed 0 bases from V and 4 bases from J, with 10 bases in between. The CDR3 covers 14 residues. The DNA for the CDR3 is TGTGCCAGCAGTGAAGCGCTAACAAGGTACGAGCAGTACTTC. This translates into CASSEALTRYEQYF.

This chain uses TRBV5-1 with TRBJ2-3; 12 bases fit TRBD2. Looked up from germline, CDR1 is SGHRS and CDR2 is YFSETQ. The ends lost 4 bases at V and 5 bases at J; junction bases unmatched: 5. The CDR3 has 15 amino acids. The CDR3 protein is CASSRRTSGEDTQYF. CDR3 nucleotides: TGCGCCAGCAGCAGACGGACTAGCGGGGAAGATACGCAGTATTTT.

The chain carries TRBV28 and TRBJ2-5; 8 positions agree with TRBD1. The germline V gene has CDR1 MDHEN and CDR2 SYDVKM. The CDR3 covers 15 residues. Losses at the gene ends were 0 bases for V and 5 bases for J; bases not matched to a gene: 5. CDR3 sequence: CASSLWGRGLETQYF. CDR3 DNA sequence: TGTGCCAGCAGTTTATGGGGCAGGGGGCTGGAGACCCAGTACTTC.

V usage is TRBV5-1 and J usage is TRBJ2-5, with D perhaps matching TRBD1 or TRBD2 (5 bases each). The CDR3 consists of 14 residues. CDR1 and CDR2 (germline): SGHRS, YFSETQ. The germline V and J ends were trimmed by 4 bases and 0 bases, with 10 bases remaining between them. This CDR3 is CASSPWGYQETQYF. The CDR3 DNA reads TGCGCCAGCAGCCCATGGGGGTACCAAGAGACCCAGTACTTC.

The V call is TRBV6-5, the J call TRBJ2-6, with D unclear. The CDR3 totals 13 residues. Between the trimmed V and J ends, which lost 6 bases and 0 bases, there was a span of 3 bases. CDR1 MNHEY and CDR2 SVGAGI come from the germline V gene. The CDR3 coding sequence is TGTGCCAGCAGACTCTCTGGGGCCAACGTCCTGACTTTC. Its protein is CASRLSGANVLTF.

This chain uses TRBV7-2 with TRBJ2-7; possible D gene TRBD2, 6 bases. V lost 9 bases to trimming and J lost 3 bases, with 24 bases between them. The CDR3 consists of 16 residues. The germline V gene has CDR1 SGHTA and CDR2 FQGNSA. As DNA, the CDR3 is TGTGCCAGTACCTTCGGCCGGGACTGGTCCTTCTACGAGCAGTACTTC. This gives the protein CASTFGRDWSFYEQYF. Supplemented by reference TRBV7-2 and TRBJ2-7, the full variable domain reads GAGVSQSPSNKVTEKGKDVELRCDPISGHTALYWYRQSLGQGLEFLIYFQGNSAPDKSGLPSDRFSAERTGGSVSTLTIQRTQQEDSAVYLCASTFGRDWSFYEQYFGPGTRLTVT.

This clone was picked up one time. The rearrangement uses TRBV5-1 and TRBJ1-1; a possible D gene is TRBD1 (5 bases). Germline CDR1 SGHRS, CDR2 YFSETQ. The CDR3 runs to 14 residues. Trimming shortened V by 1 base and J by 1 base, and 8 bases separated the two germline ends. The CDR3 loop is CASSLRGPNTEAFF. Here the CDR3 DNA reads TGCGCCAGCAGCTTGAGGGGCCCGAACACTGAAGCTTTCTTT.

The V and J genes are TRBV7-2 and TRBJ2-5; TRBD2 agrees at 7 bases. Germline V gene data show CDR1 as SGHTA and CDR2 as FQGNSA. V lost 11 bases, J lost 3 bases, and 9 bases stayed unmatched. There are 13 residues in the CDR3. This chain's CDR3 is CALWGGSEETQYF. CDR3 coding DNA: TGTGCCCTATGGGGAGGGAGTGAAGAGACCCAGTACTTC.

V is TRBV27 and J is TRBJ2-3; no firm D call. The CDR3 extends over 14 amino acids. CDR1 and CDR2 from the germline V gene are MNHEY and SMNVEV (reference sequence). Trimming cost V 3 bases and J 1 base, with 8 bases left between them. CDR3 amino acids: CASSFSGRTDTQYF. CDR3 coding DNA: TGTGCCAGCAGTTTTTCAGGACGCACAGATACGCAGTATTTT.

The chain employs TRBV11-2 and TRBJ2-1; D may be TRBD1 (5 bases). V lost 8 bases to trimming and J lost 2 bases, with 13 bases between them. Germline loops: CDR1 SGHAT, CDR2 FQNNGV. The CDR3 extends over 14 amino acids. The CDR3 nucleotides read TGTGCCAGCCACCGGTCAGGGACCTACAATGAGCAGTTCTTC. The encoded protein is CASHRSGTYNEQFF.

The chain links TRBV7-2 to TRBJ2-2; 15 bases align to TRBD2. The trim removed 4 bases at V and 8 bases at J, leaving 5 bases unmatched. The CDR3 length is 16 residues. Germline values: CDR1 SGHTA, CDR2 FQGNSA. The DNA for the CDR3 is TGTGCCAGCAGCTCTGGACTAGCGGGAGGGCTTGGGGAGCTGTTTTTT. This gives the protein CASSSGLAGGLGELFF.

The V call is TRBV6-6, the J call TRBJ2-2; 8 bases line up with TRBD2. The CDR3 loop spans 14 amino acids. In germline, CDR1 is MNHNY, CDR2 SVGAGI (reference sequence). J gave up 4 bases and V 6 bases, and 4 bases lay outside the gene matches. The CDR3 bases are TGTGCCAGCAGGCGGGAGGCCCGCACCGGGGAGCTGTTTTTT. It translates to CASRREARTGELFF.

This chain uses TRBV6-5 with TRBJ2-5; tentatively, D is TRBD2 (7 bases). Germline CDR1 and CDR2: MNHEY and SVGAGI. The V end lost 3 bases, the J end lost 1 base, and 15 bases lay between the germline ends. This CDR3 has 16 residues. Here the CDR3 reads CASSYGGAVTQETQYF. In nucleotides, the CDR3 is TGTGCCAGCAGTTATGGGGGGGCAGTCACCCAAGAGACCCAGTACTTC.

This clone was found a few times. V usage is TRBV6-1 and J usage is TRBJ2-2, with 10 positions matching TRBD1. CDR3 length: 15 residues. V lost 1 base and J lost 4; bases outside the gene matches: 0. Germline V gene sequence: CDR1 MNHNS, CDR2 SASEGT. DNA of the CDR3: TGTGCCAGCAGTGAAGGGACAGGGGGCACCGGGGAGCTGTTTTTT. Its translation is CASSEGTGGTGELFF.

The chain couples TRBV19 to TRBJ1-1, with a weak D call TRBD1 (5 bases). Trimming removed 10 bases at V and 3 bases at J, with 15 bases between. CDR1 and CDR2 from the germline V gene are LNHDA and SQIVND (reference sequence). The CDR3 runs to 13 residues. The CDR3 loop reads CATNAGRDTEAFF. The CDR3 coding sequence is TGTGCCACCAATGCGGGCAGGGACACTGAAGCTTTCTTT.

The chain has TRBV11-2 and TRBJ2-3; 10 bases are shared with TRBD2. The V segment lost 1 base and the J segment 2 bases; nucleotides outside the gene matches: 6. The CDR3 is 17 residues long. CDR1 is SGHAT, CDR2 FQNNGV, per germline. The CDR3 region has the DNA TGTGCCAGCAGCTTAGGAGAAGCGGGGGGGTACACAGATACGCAGTATTTT. This translates into CASSLGEAGGYTDTQYF. Using reference TRBV11-2 and TRBJ2-3 for the parts outside the CDR3, the full variable domain is EAGVAQSPRYKIIEKRQSVAFWCNPISGHATLYWYQQILGQGPKLLIQFQNNGVVDDSQLPKDRFSAERLKGVDSTLKIQPAKLEDSAVYLCASSLGEAGGYTDTQYFGPGTRLTVL.

The chain carries TRBV11-1 and TRBJ2-7, with D possibly matching TRBD2 (6 bases). The germline V and J ends were trimmed by 4 bases and 0 bases, with 13 bases remaining between them. CDR3 length equals 15 residues. Germline V gives CDR1 SGHAT, CDR2 FQDESV (reference sequence). CDR3 nucleotides: TGTGCCAGCAGCTATCAAGCGGGCCCCTCCTACGAGCAGTACTTC. This encodes CASSYQAGPSYEQYF.